This entry is about one T cell receptor (beta chain). Its antigen is not identified. This specimen belongs to a study of cytomegalovirus exposure and HLA in healthy donors. Method: immunoSEQ multiplex PCR; TCRdb's copy keeps in-frame clones and lacks some. The sample yields more than 200,000 clones, about 92% seen once. The CDR3 runs to 13 residues. Germline V gene lookup returns CDR1 SGHDN and CDR2 FVKESK. The V gene lost 1 base and the J gene lost 11 bases, with 12 bases spanning the gap. Findings and caveats of the study: Reports credit the classifier with highly specific, highly sensitive diagnosis of cytomegalovirus status. The study listed some 160 cytomegalovirus-associated TCR beta chains. Most TCRs appeared rarely, but some public TCRs recurred in many donors. In vitro assays verified that three CMV-associated chains recognized CMV antigens specifically.

The genes are TRBV14 and TRBJ1-5; D is ambiguous. The specimen sequenced was PBMCs. This TCR was recovered from a young woman in good health and CMV-seronegative. This CDR3 reads CASSQVAGLAQHF. The CDR3 DNA is TGTGCCAGCAGCCAAGTAGCCGGCCTGGCCCAGCATTTT.